This T cell receptor beta chain was recovered during a study of blood T cells in healthy people across ages. This clonotype came up a few times. Its ends do not fully match the called genes, so a read error is possible. The CDR3 has 11 amino acids. Looked up from germline, CDR1 is SGHTS and CDR2 is YDEGEE. The use of a sample-barcoded 5' primer and a J-beta primer mix characterized a second PCR of roughly 7 to 12 cycles. TCRdb processed the 5' RACE reads anew with MiXCR; each CDR3 protein has one entry. The repertoire includes fewer than 800,000 distinct CDR3 sequences, around 21% of them detected once, and more than 3% sits in the top ten.

The chain joins TRBV5-8 to TRBJ2-5; D is undetermined. Sequenced input: blood. This TCR was recovered from a man in his 70s in good health. The CDR3 loop reads CAGSLRETQYF. The CDR3 nucleotides read TGTGCCGGCAGCTTGCGGGAGACCCAGTACTTC.